The entry below gives a single TCR beta chain sequence along with its context. Its recognized antigen is unknown. No much larger clonotype is one base removed from it; base qualities were not supplied. This specimen comes from a study of T-cell memory formation after mild COVID-19 (dated by TCRdb to the early 2020s). Background for the entire study: Most TCR sequence clusters were specific to one of the two donors. T-cell clones expanding and contracting after mild COVID-19 in a couple of donors were tracked by longitudinal TCRalpha and TCRbeta repertoire sequencing. The cohort was made up of two young adult volunteers, one female and one male, who were previously healthy. General study outcomes and caveats: From day 15 to 85, contracting clones showed balanced CD4/CD8 phenotypes, whereas a second wave of clones that expanded from day 15 to 37 leaned towards CD4+. Contracting CD4+ clones turned up mainly in the CM and EM memory subsets, whereas EMRA was where CD8+ clones were enriched. Whether the second-wave clones peaking on day 37 were SARS-CoV-2 specific was not confirmed. The detection of some responding clones in pre-infection memory suggests that pre-existing cross-reactive memory T cells joined the SARS-CoV-2 response. The study covered only two mild cases, and larger cohorts including severe cases with pre-infection samples were considered necessary.

Ficoll-Paque density gradient centrifugation was used to isolate PBMCs. The V and J ends are trimmed by 1 base and 2 bases, leaving 9 bases between them. CDR1 and CDR2 (MNHEY, SVGEGT) derive from the germline V gene. Reading from cysteine to phenylalanine, the CDR3 counts 14 amino acids. Only the CDR3 DNA stays, 42 bases, in frame from base 1. Sequencing relied on an Illumina NovaSeq 6000. TCRalpha and TCRbeta cDNA libraries were built by 5'RACE with constant-segment primers, adding sample barcodes and unique molecular identifiers. Trizol reagent was used to extract RNA from every sample. Library amplification was performed in two PCR steps, and a second sample barcode and Illumina TruSeq adapters were introduced in the second step. Sequencing of the libraries was done on an Illumina NovaSeq, producing 2 x 150 bp paired-end reads. The paper's processing steps were these. Demultiplexing of reads and collapsing into UMI-guided consensus sequences were performed with migec v1.2.7. Using mixcr v2.1.11, the UMI consensuses were aligned to TRA and TRB V and J templates and assembled into clonotypes. Clonotypes were classified as expanded or contracted when called significant by both edgeR and NoisET, with noise models trained on biological replicates. For edgeR calls, the cutoffs were a false discovery rate-adjusted p below 0.01 and a log2 fold-change threshold of 1. PCA with hierarchical clustering of max-normalized trajectories of the 1000 most abundant clonotypes was used as exploratory dynamics analysis. Separately sequenced CD4+ and CD8+ repertoires were used to assign a CD4 or CD8 phenotype to each responding clone. Starting from the raw public reads, TCRdb applied fastp trimming at Q25, assembled clones with MiXCR and retained in-frame beta chains. Identical CDR3 proteins give one entry, which carries the most common genes and DNA. The V and J calls were not made by the authors but by TCRdb's processing. This sample holds around 110,000 distinct CDR3 sequences; approximately 15% were observed only once. Of the sample, around 43% falls within the top ten clones.

The specimen sequenced was PBMCs or a T cell subset sorted from them (not recorded which). The clonotype comes from a man between 18 and 29 years old who had mild COVID-19 (a few samples of this study predate the infection). The sample titles of this study are shuffled in the database, so cell type and time point are left out; the donor was told from shared clones. The chain is made from TRBV6-2 or TRBV6-3 and TRBJ2-7, with the D call tentatively TRBD1 or TRBD2, each fitting 5 bases. The CDR3 amino acid sequence is: CASSYWDGTYEQYF. The DNA sequence is given as TGTGCCAGCAGTTACTGGGACGGTACCTACGAGCAGTACTTC.